This TCR beta chain was recorded in a study of blood T cells in healthy people across ages. This clonotype was counted ten times or more. Combining a sample-barcoded 5' primer with a J-beta primer mix, a second PCR ran for 7 to 11 cycles. Researchers report that a template-switch adaptor with 12 random nucleotides tagged each cDNA molecule. From the 5' RACE reads, TCRdb called clonotypes with MiXCR, one entry per CDR3 protein. This table has approximately 1.5 million distinct CDR3 sequences, approximately 32% appearing once. Trimming pared 5 bases from V and 6 bases from J, leaving 11 bases between. Germline V lookup: CDR1 DFQATT, CDR2 SNEGSKA (reference sequence). The CDR3 contains 12 residues.

The J gene is TRBJ2-1, the V gene TRBV20-1; D possibly corresponds to TRBD2 (6 bases). The source is a woman aged 25 to 39 in good health. Sequenced material: blood. Here the CDR3 DNA reads TGCAGTGCTGAGCCCGGGAGCAATGAGCAGTTCTTC. It is translated as CSAEPGSNEQFF.